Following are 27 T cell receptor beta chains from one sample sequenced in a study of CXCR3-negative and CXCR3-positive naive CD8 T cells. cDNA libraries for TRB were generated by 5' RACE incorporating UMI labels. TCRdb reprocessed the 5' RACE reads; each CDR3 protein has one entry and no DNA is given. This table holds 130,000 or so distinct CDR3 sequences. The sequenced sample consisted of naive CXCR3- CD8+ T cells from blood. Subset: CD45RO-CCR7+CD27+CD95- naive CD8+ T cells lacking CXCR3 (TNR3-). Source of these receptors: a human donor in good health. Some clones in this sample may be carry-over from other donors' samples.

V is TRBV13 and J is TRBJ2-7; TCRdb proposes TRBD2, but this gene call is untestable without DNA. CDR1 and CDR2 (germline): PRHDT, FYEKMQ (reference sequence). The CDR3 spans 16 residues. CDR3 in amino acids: CASSLGGADGSYEQYF.

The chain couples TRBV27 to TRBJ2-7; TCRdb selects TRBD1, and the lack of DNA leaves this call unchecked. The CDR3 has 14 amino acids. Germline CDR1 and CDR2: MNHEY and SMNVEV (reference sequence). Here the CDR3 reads CASSLTGQDYEQYF.

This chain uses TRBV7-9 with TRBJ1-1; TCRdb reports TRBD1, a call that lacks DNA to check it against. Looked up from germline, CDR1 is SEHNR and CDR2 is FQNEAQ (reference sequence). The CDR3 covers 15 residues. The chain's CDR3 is CASSPRDSMNTEAFF.

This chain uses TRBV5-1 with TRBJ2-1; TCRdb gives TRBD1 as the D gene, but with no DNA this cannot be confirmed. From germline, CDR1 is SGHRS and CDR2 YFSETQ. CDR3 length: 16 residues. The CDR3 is CASSYQRQGDYNEQFF.

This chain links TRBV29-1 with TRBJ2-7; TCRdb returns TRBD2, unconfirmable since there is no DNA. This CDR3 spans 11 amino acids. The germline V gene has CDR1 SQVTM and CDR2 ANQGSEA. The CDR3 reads CSVRDIYEQYF.

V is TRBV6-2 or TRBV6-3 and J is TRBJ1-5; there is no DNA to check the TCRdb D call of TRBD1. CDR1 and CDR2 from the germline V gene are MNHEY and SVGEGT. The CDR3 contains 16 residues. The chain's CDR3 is CASSPRGGAGNQPQHF.

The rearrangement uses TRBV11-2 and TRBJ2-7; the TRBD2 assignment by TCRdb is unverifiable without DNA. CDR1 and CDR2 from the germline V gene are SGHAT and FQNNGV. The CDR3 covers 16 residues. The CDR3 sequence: CASSQGLALVTYEQYF.

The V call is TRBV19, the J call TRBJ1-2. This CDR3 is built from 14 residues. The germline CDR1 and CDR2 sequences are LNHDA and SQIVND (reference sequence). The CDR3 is CAGTMLTLNYGYTF.

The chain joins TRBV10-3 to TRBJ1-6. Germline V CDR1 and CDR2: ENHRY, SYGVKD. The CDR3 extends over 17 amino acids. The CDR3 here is CAISPVIESSYNSPLHF.

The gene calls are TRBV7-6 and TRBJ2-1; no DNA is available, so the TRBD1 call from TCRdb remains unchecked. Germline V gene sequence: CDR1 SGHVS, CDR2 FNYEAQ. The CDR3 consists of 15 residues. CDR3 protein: CASSPTGVALDEQFF.

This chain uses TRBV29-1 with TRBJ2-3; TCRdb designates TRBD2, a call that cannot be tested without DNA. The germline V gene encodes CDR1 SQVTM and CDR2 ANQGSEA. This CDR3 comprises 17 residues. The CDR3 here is CSVRPSAGVAVTDTQYF.

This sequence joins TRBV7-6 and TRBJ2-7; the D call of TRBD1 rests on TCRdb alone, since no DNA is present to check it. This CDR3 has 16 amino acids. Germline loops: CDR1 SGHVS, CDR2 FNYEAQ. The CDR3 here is CASSSRTGDLYYEQYF.

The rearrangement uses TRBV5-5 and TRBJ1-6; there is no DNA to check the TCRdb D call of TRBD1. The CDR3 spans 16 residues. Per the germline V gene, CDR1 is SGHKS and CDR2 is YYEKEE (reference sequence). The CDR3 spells CASSLKGQGAQSPLHF. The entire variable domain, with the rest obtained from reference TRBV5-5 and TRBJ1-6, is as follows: DAGVTQSPTHLIKTRGQQVTLRCSPISGHKSVSWYQQVLGQGPQFIFQYYEKEERGRGNFPDRFSARQFPNYSSELNVNALLLGDSALYLCASSLKGQGAQSPLHFGNGTRLTVT.

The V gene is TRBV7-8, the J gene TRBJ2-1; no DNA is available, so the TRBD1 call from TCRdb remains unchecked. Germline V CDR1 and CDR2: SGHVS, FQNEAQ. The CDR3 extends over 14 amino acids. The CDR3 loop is CASSLGQIGNEQFF.

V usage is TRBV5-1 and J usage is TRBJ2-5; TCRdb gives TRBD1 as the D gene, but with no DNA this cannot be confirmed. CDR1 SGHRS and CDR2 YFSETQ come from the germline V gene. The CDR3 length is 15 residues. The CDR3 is CASSLEGGSLETQYF.

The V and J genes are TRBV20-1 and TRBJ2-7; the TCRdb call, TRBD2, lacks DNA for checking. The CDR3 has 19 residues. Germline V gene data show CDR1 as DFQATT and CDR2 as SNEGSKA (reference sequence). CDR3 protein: CSARLLPSSGRAYGYEQYF.

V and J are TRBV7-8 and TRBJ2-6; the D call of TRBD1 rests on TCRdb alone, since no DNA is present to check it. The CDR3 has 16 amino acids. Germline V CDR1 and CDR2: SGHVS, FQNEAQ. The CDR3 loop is CASSGGLGSGANVLTF.

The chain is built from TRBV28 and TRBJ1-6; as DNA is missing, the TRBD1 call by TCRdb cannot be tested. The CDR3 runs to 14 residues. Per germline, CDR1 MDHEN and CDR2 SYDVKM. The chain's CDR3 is CASRVEGTGTPLHF. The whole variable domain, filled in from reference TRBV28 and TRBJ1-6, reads DVKVTQSSRYLVKRTGEKVFLECVQDMDHENMFWYRQDPGLGLRLIYFSYDVKMKEKGDIPEGYSVSREKKERFSLILESASTNQTSMYLCASRVEGTGTPLHFGNGTRLTVT.

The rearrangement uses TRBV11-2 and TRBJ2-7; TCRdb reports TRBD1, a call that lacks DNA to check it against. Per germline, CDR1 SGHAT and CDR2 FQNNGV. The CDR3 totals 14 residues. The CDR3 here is CASSFGTRYYEQYF.

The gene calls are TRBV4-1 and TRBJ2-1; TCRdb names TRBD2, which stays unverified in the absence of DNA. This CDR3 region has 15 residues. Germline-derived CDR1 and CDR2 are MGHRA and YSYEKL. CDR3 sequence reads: CASSQEQAGDIKQFF.

CDR3 residues: CASSLMAGPANEQFF. The rearrangement links TRBV7-2 to TRBJ2-1; TCRdb lists TRBD1, though no DNA is available to test this call. Germline V gene sequence: CDR1 SGHTA, CDR2 FQGNSA. The CDR3 length is 15 residues.

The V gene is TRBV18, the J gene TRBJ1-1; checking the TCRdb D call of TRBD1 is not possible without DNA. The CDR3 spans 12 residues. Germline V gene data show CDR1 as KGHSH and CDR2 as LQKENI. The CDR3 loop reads CASSGENTEAFF.

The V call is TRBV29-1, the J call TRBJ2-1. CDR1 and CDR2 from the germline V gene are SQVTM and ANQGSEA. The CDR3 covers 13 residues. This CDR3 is CSVVRGTGNEQFF.

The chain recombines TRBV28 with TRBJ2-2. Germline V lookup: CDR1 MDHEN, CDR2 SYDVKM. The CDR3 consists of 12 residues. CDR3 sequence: CASSRRTGELFF.

CDR3 amino acids: CASSQESPGIAGGLQNEQFF. J is TRBJ2-1 and V is TRBV4-3; TCRdb's D call of TRBD2 is untestable without DNA. Per the germline V gene, CDR1 is LGHNA and CDR2 is YSLEER. The CDR3 consists of 20 residues.

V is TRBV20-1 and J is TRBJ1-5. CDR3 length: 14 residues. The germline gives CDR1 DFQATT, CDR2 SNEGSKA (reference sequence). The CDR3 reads CSVSGLEGNQPQHF.

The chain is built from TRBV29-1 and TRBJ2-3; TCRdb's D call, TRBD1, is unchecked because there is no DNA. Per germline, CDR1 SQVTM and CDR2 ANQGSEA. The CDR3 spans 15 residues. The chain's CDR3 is CSVESDSESTDTQYF.